The 10 T cell receptor beta chains listed next were all sequenced from one sample in a study of OX40 agonist ivuxolimab in advanced cancers. Clones were sequenced by immunoSEQ multiplex PCR, and TCRdb holds only the in-frame ones, with some missing. The table shows fewer than 70,000 clones, with 87% occurring only once. Sequences were derived from CD4+ or CD8+ T cells sorted from blood, sampled in a trial of the OX40 agonist ivuxolimab. Receptor source: an adult with an advanced solid tumor such as melanoma, head and neck, liver or kidney cancer.

This clone was counted once. This chain uses TRBV28 with TRBJ1-4, with 7 positions matching TRBD1. The V segment lost 5 bases and the J segment 7 bases; nucleotides outside the gene matches: 7. Germline lookup yields CDR1 MDHEN and CDR2 SYDVKM. CDR3 length: 14 residues. CDR3 sequence reads: CASSPIDRAEKLFF. In DNA form, the CDR3 reads TGTGCCAGCAGTCCGATAGACAGGGCTGAAAAACTGTTTTTT.

The chain employs TRBV2 and TRBJ2-7, with unresolved D. This CDR3 contains 15 residues. Germline V CDR1 and CDR2: SNHLY, FYNNEI. Trimming shortened V by 3 bases and J by 0 bases, and 12 bases separated the two germline ends. CDR3 sequence: CASSEMGLSSYEQYF. For the CDR3, the DNA is TGTGCCAGCAGTGAGATGGGCCTGAGCTCCTACGAGCAGTACTTC.

This clone has just one count. The chain employs TRBV27 and TRBJ2-5, with TRBD1 matching over 8 bases. This CDR3 has 15 amino acids. Germline CDR1 is MNHEY and CDR2 is SMNVEV (reference sequence). Trimming removed 3 bases from V and 2 bases from J; junction bases left unmatched: 5. Written as DNA, the CDR3 is TGTGCCAGCAGTTTCCCCGGGACAGGTCAAGAGACCCAGTACTTC. Translated, it gives CASSFPGTGQETQYF.

The chain has TRBV7-9 and TRBJ2-5; D is ambiguous. Germline assignment: CDR1 SEHNR and CDR2 FQNEAQ (reference sequence). This CDR3 comprises 15 residues. V was trimmed by 5 bases and J by 1 base, leaving 14 bases between them. The CDR3: CASSTYSRSQETQYF. CDR3 sequence (DNA): TGTGCCAGCAGCACCTACTCCCGAAGCCAAGAGACCCAGTACTTC. The whole variable domain, remainder taken from reference TRBV7-9 and TRBJ2-5, is DTGVSQNPRHKITKRGQNVTFRCDPISEHNRLYWYRQTLGQGPEFLTYFQNEAQLEKSRLLSDRFSAERPKGSFSTLEIQRTEQGDSAMYLCASSTYSRSQETQYFGPGTRLLVL.

The chain employs TRBV5-1 and TRBJ2-2; tentatively, D is TRBD2 (5 bases). Trimming pared 2 bases from V and 4 bases from J, leaving 9 bases between. The CDR3 spans 14 residues. The V gene's germline CDR1 is SGHRS and CDR2 YFSETQ. The CDR3 region is CASSFGGSTGELFF. CDR3 DNA: TGCGCCAGCAGCTTTGGAGGCTCCACCGGGGAGCTGTTTTTT.

This sequence joins TRBV19 and TRBJ1-4; D is unclear. This CDR3 has 14 residues. CDR1 and CDR2 from the germline V gene are LNHDA and SQIVND (reference sequence). The V end was cut by 3 bases, the J end by 8 bases, with 13 bases between. The DNA for the CDR3 is TGTGCCAGTAGTATTCAGGCTGGCCGAGAAAAACTGTTTTTT. Its protein product is CASSIQAGREKLFF. Combining the CDR3 with reference TRBV19 and TRBJ1-4 gives the whole variable domain DGGITQSPKYLFRKEGQNVTLSCEQNLNHDAMYWYRQDPGQGLRLIYYSQIVNDFQKGDIAEGYSVSREKKESFPLTVTSAQKNPTAFYLCASSIQAGREKLFFGSGTQLSVL.

This chain uses TRBV7-9 with TRBJ2-5, with D perhaps matching TRBD2 (6 bases). CDR1 and CDR2 (germline): SEHNR, FQNEAQ (reference sequence). The V end lost 10 bases, the J end lost 5 bases, and 14 bases lay between the germline ends. The CDR3 has 12 residues. The CDR3, as DNA: TGTGCCACCCGGGGGTGGGCCGAGACCCAGTACTTC. Its protein product is CATRGWAETQYF.

This clone was picked up one time. The rearrangement uses TRBV7-3 and TRBJ2-3, with D tentatively TRBD2 (5 bases). CDR3 length: 15 amino acids. In germline, CDR1 is SGHTA, CDR2 FQGTGA. Between the trimmed V and J ends, which lost 4 bases and 6 bases, there was a span of 17 bases. The CDR3 loop is CASSSRGLIKDTQYF. The CDR3, as DNA: TGTGCCAGCAGCTCCCGAGGACTGATAAAGGATACGCAGTATTTT. Filled out from reference TRBV7-3 and TRBJ2-3, the complete variable domain reads GAGVSQTPSNKVTEKGKYVELRCDPISGHTALYWYRQSLGQGPEFLIYFQGTGAADDSGLPNDRFFAVRPEGSVSTLKIQRTERGDSAVYLCASSSRGLIKDTQYFGPGTRLTVL.

The CDR3 sequence: CASREAVKNIQYF. DNA for the CDR3: TGTGCCAGCAGGGAGGCGGTAAAAAACATTCAGTACTTC. The V call is TRBV6-1, the J call TRBJ2-4; possibly TRBD2 for D (5 bases). The CDR3 is 13 amino acids. V was trimmed by 6 bases and J by 4 bases, leaving 10 bases between them. The germline gives CDR1 MNHNS, CDR2 SASEGT.

This sequence joins TRBV10-3 and TRBJ1-5; D call uncertain. CDR1 is ENHRY, CDR2 SYGVKD, per germline. This CDR3 spans 15 amino acids. V shed 0 bases and J shed 3 bases, with 9 bases lying between them. The CDR3 loop reads CAISESRADNQPQHF. The CDR3 bases are TGTGCCATCAGTGAGTCAAGGGCCGACAATCAGCCCCAGCATTTT.